The sequence of this T cell receptor beta chain was determined in a study of Ad26.COV2.S vaccination and SARS-CoV-2 variants. The assay was immunoSEQ multiplex PCR, and TCRdb's table has in-frame clones only and misses some. Of approximately 300,000 clones listed, approximately 86% are singletons. Study results and limitations: It was reported that spike-specific CD8+ and CD4+ T cell responses were substantially broad after vaccination. Using TCR breadth and depth analyses may have led to underestimated total T cell responses.

About this clone: Its antigen remains unidentified.

Treatment reported: roughly 19 received Ad26.COV2.S at low or high dose, single or two shots; roughly 5 received placebo; per-sample allocation not given. Day 63 after the first injection of vaccine or placebo was the sampling time. The administered vaccine (an Ad26 vector) expressed Wuhan-strain SARS-CoV-2 spike. Specimen: peripheral blood, collected in a trial of Ad26.COV2.S vaccine versus placebo. This clonotype originated in a person between 18 and 60 years old who received the Ad26.COV2.S COVID-19 vaccine or a placebo.

CDR3 sequence (DNA): TGTGCCAGTAGCCCTGGAACGGGGTCTTACAATGAGCAGTTCTTC. This encodes CASSPGTGSYNEQFF. This rearrangement joins TRBV19 to TRBJ2-1; D perhaps matches TRBD2 (5 bases). The V end was cut by 6 bases, the J end by 4 bases, with 16 bases between. CDR3 length: 15 amino acids. CDR1 is LNHDA, CDR2 SQIVND, per germline (reference sequence).